The 3 T cell receptor beta chains in this list originate from one sample, sequenced in a study of T cell repertoires in cytomegalovirus infection. TCRdb redid the calling of the reads with MiXCR, one entry per CDR3 protein. The sample lists some 170,000 distinct CDR3 sequences, approximately 18% seen once, with 20% to 25% in the top ten. The sample consisted of CD8+ T cells from PBMCs. These receptor sequences come from a human donor in good health (CMV status not recorded). Some clones in this sample may be carry-over from other donors' samples.

This clonotype has a handful of counts. The chain couples TRBV4-3 to TRBJ1-2, with D tentatively TRBD1 (5 bases). Per the germline V gene, CDR1 is LGHNA and CDR2 is YSLEER. The ends were cut back, 0 bases at V and 3 bases at J, with 11 bases in the middle. The CDR3 has 15 amino acids. The CDR3 nucleotides read TGCGCCAGCAGCCAAGATCGGGCAGGGTACTATGGCTACACCTTC. It specifies CASSQDRAGYYGYTF.

This clonotype appeared many times. The chain employs TRBV6-5 and TRBJ2-1, with TRBD2 matching over 9 bases. V gave up 4 bases and J gave up 7 bases; unmatched junction bases: 2. In germline, CDR1 is MNHEY, CDR2 SVGAGI. The CDR3 sequence is 13 residues long. CDR3 region: CASSLAGVNEQFF. The CDR3 DNA reads TGTGCCAGCAGTTTAGCGGGGGTTAATGAGCAGTTCTTC.

This clonotype was detected only a few times. The V and J genes are TRBV7-2 and TRBJ2-1; possible D gene TRBD2, 6 bases. CDR1 SGHTA and CDR2 FQGNSA come from the germline V gene. The CDR3 length is 16 residues. V was clipped by 5 bases and J by 4 bases, with 18 bases between them. The CDR3 DNA reads as TGTGCCAGCAGCCTTGGGCGGGCGGGGAAGTACAATGAGCAGTTCTTC. Its protein is CASSLGRAGKYNEQFF.